This entry is about one TCR beta chain. Antigen unknown. The sample belongs to a study of Ad26.COV2.S vaccination and SARS-CoV-2 variants. Study-level background: Donor participated within the Ad26.COV2.S arm of the COV1001 trial. Dosing was one shot or two shots 56 days apart. Study-wide findings and caveats: Vaccine recipients had higher spike-specific TCR breadth than placebo recipients.

Sequenced by immunoSEQ multiplex PCR; TCRdb stores in-frame clones only, minus some. The table records hundreds of thousands of clones, more than 70% of them present only once. V was pared by 1 base and J by 8 bases, with 11 bases of the junction left unmatched. CDR3 size: 17 residues. CDR1 is LNHDA, CDR2 SQIVND, per germline (reference sequence). The treatment here: 15 to 20 received Ad26.COV2.S at low or high dose, single or two shots; roughly five received placebo; per-sample allocation not given. At day 63 after the first vaccine or placebo injection, samples were drawn. The chain uses TRBV19 and TRBJ2-1; 10 nucleotides agree with TRBD2. This TCR came from a person aged 18-65 years who received the Ad26.COV2.S COVID-19 vaccine or a placebo. The source material was peripheral blood, sampled in a trial of Ad26.COV2.S vaccine versus placebo. The CDR3 is CASSIVVAGAGGDEQFF. The CDR3 bases are TGTGCCAGTAGTATAGTGGTAGCGGGAGCGGGGGGGGATGAGCAGTTCTTC.